This T cell receptor (beta chain) was captured in a study of T cells after yellow fever vaccination. A few counts support this clonotype. What it binds is unknown. The J segment lost 0 bases and the V segment lost 5 bases, leaving 7 bases of the junction unmatched. Germline V gene data show CDR1 as LNHDA and CDR2 as SQIVND (reference sequence). The CDR3 runs to 15 residues. Overall study findings and caveats: Sorted repertoires could include abundant contaminating clonotypes from bulk cells.

Template switching with 5'RACE generated the TCR cDNA and added a universal primer site and UMIs. TCRdb reprocessed the 5' RACE reads via MiXCR and lists one record per CDR3 protein. The sample includes some 350,000 distinct CDR3 sequences, 8.5% to 9% of them seen just once. The V gene is TRBV19, the J gene TRBJ2-7; 7 bases fit TRBD2. The sample consisted of PBMCs, taken on the day of the first yellow fever vaccination. The sequence came from a man aged 18 to 30 who received the YFV17D yellow fever vaccine. This CDR3 reads CASSSLAEGSYEQYF. The CDR3 region has the DNA TGTGCCAGTAGTTCCCTAGCGGAGGGCTCCTACGAGCAGTACTTC.